This is a list of T cell receptor beta chains from one sample in a study of technical replicates of blood from a few donors. Here immunoSEQ multiplex PCR was the method, and the copy in TCRdb shows in-frame clones only, minus some. The top ten clones hold 0.25% to 0.3% of a sample with approximately 70,000 clones, less than 98% of them seen once. Sequences were obtained from T cells isolated from PBMCs. The receptors stem from a human donor in good health. CDR3s include the opening cysteine and the closing phenylalanine or tryptophan. Fields, in order: V gene, D gene, J gene, CDR3 protein, CDR3 DNA. A D gene is named only where the DNA matches it firmly.

>TRBV11-2|TRBD1|TRBJ2-7
CASSYRGPYEQYF
TGTGCCAGCAGCTACAGGGGGCCCTACGAGCAGTACTTC
>TRBV19|NA|TRBJ2-2
CASLTENTGELFF
TGTGCCAGTCTGACAGAGAACACCGGGGAGCTGTTTTTT
>TRBV9|NA|TRBJ2-7
CASSVDLVAGNEQYF
TGTGCCAGCAGCGTAGATTTAGTGGCCGGGAACGAGCAGTACTTC
>TRBV5-6|NA|TRBJ2-2
CASTLGVGELFF
TGTGCCAGCACCCTGGGAGTCGGGGAGCTGTTTTTT
>TRBV6-1|TRBD1|TRBJ1-5
CASTTQGTEQPQHF
TGTGCCAGCACCACACAGGGGACAGAACAGCCCCAGCATTTT
>TRBV29-1|NA|TRBJ1-2
CSVRAGSNYGYTF
TGCAGCGTACGGGCAGGGTCTAACTATGGCTACACCTTC
>TRBV7-9|NA|TRBJ1-5
CASQGPEQPQHF
TGTGCCAGCCAGGGCCCTGAGCAGCCCCAGCATTTT
>TRBV15|NA|TRBJ1-5
CATSRRGDNQPQHF
TGTGCCACCAGCAGAAGGGGTGACAATCAGCCCCAGCATTTT
>TRBV28|NA|TRBJ2-2
CASILAPNTGELFF
TGTGCCAGCATACTAGCTCCTAACACCGGGGAGCTGTTTTTT
>TRBV19|TRBD1|TRBJ1-2
CASSDRGYYGYTF
TGTGCAAGTAGCGACAGGGGCTACTATGGCTACACCTTC
>TRBV4-3|NA|TRBJ1-2
CASSQGLGAGYGYTF
TGCGCCAGCAGCCAAGGTCTGGGGGCGGGCTATGGCTACACCTTC
>TRBV9|TRBD2|TRBJ2-7
CASSVEASGSYEQYF
TGTGCCAGCAGCGTAGAGGCTAGCGGGAGCTACGAGCAGTACTTC
>TRBV18|TRBD1|TRBJ1-4
CASSQGAQDEKLFF
TGTGCCAGCTCACAGGGGGCGCAAGATGAAAAACTGTTTTTT
>TRBV14|NA|TRBJ1-1
CASSQVQWNTEAFF
TGTGCCAGCAGCCAAGTACAGTGGAACACTGAAGCTTTCTTT
>TRBV19|NA|TRBJ1-5
CASSIDTIQPQHF
TGTGCCAGTAGTATAGATACTATTCAGCCCCAGCATTTT
>TRBV7-8|TRBD1|TRBJ1-1
CASSLRDRVGAEAFF
TGTGCCAGCAGCTTAAGGGACAGGGTAGGGGCTGAAGCTTTCTTT
>TRBV9|NA|TRBJ1-4
CASSGGQTTNEKLFF
TGTGCCAGCAGCGGTGGACAGACAACTAATGAAAAACTGTTTTTT
>TRBV7-3|TRBD2|TRBJ2-1
CASSLSGVSYNEQFF
TGTGCCAGCAGCTTGAGCGGGGTCTCCTACAATGAGCAGTTCTTC
>TRBV11-3|TRBD2|TRBJ2-3
CASSSGLAGGFSTDTQYF
TGTGCCAGCAGCTCTGGACTAGCGGGAGGTTTTAGCACAGATACGCAGTATTTT
>TRBV21-1|NA|TRBJ2-3
CASGGQGLTDTQYF
TGTGCCAGCGGAGGACAGGGTCTGACAGATACGCAGTATTTT